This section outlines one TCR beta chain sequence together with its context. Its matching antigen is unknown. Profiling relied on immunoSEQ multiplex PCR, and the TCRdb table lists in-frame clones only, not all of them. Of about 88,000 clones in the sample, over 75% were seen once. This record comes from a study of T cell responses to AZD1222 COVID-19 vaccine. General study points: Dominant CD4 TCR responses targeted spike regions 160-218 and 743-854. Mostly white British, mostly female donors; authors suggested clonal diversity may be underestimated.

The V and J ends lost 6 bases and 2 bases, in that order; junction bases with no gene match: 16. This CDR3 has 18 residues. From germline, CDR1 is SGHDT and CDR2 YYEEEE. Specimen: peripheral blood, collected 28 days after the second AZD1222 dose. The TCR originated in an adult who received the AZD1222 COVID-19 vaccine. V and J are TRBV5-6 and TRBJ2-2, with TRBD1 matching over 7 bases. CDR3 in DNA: TGTGCCAGCACCCACGGGATAACCGGGACAGTCAACACCGGGGAGCTGTTTTTT. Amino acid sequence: CASTHGITGTVNTGELFF. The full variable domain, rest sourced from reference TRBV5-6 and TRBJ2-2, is DAGVTQSPTHLIKTRGQQVTLRCSPKSGHDTVSWYQQALGQGPQFIFQYYEEEERQRGNFPDRFSGHQFPNYSSELNVNALLLGDSALYLCASTHGITGTVNTGELFFGEGSRLTVL.